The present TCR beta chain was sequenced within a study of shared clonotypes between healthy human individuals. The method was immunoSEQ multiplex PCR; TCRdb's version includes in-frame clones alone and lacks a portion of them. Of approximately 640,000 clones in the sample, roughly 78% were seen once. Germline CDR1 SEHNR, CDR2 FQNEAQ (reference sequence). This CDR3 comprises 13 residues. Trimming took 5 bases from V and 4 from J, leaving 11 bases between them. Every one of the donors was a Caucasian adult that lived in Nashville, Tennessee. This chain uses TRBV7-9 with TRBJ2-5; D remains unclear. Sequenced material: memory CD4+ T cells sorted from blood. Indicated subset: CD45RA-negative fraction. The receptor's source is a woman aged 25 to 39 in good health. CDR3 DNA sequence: TGTGCCAGCAGCCTCCCTAGTGCAGAGACCCAGTACTTC. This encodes CASSLPSAETQYF. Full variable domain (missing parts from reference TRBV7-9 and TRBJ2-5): DTGVSQNPRHKITKRGQNVTFRCDPISEHNRLYWYRQTLGQGPEFLTYFQNEAQLEKSRLLSDRFSAERPKGSFSTLEIQRTEQGDSAMYLCASSLPSAETQYFGPGTRLLVL.